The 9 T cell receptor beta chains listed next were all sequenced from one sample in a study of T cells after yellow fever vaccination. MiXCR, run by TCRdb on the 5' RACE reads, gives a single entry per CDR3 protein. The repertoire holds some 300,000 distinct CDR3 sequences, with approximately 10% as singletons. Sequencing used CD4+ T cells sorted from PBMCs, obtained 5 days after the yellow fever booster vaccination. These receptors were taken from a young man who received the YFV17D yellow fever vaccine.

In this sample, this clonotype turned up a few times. CDR3 coding DNA: TGTGCCAGCTCACCAGGACAGGGAAGTCAGCCCCAGCATTTT. This codes for CASSPGQGSQPQHF. The chain has TRBV18 and TRBJ1-5; 8 nucleotides match TRBD1. The CDR3 extends over 14 amino acids. The germline CDR1 and CDR2 sequences are KGHSH and LQKENI. Trimming removed 2 bases from V and 6 bases from J; junction bases left unmatched: 3.

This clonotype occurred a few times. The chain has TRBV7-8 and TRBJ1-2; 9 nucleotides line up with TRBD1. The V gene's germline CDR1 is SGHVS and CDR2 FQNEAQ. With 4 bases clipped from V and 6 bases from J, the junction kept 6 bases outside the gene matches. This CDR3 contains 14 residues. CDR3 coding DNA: TGTGCCAGCAGCTCACCGGACAGGGGCAATGGCTACACCTTC. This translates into CASSSPDRGNGYTF. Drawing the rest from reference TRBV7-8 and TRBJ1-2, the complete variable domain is GAGVSQSPRYKVAKRGQDVALRCDPISGHVSLFWYQQALGQGPEFLTYFQNEAQLDKSGLPSDRFFAERPEGSVSTLKIQRTQQEDSAVYLCASSSPDRGNGYTFGSGTRLTVV.

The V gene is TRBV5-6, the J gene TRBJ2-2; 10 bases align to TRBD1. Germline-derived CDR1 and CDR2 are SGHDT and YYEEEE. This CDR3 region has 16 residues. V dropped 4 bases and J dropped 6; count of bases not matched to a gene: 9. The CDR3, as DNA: TGTGCCAGCAGCGCTGGGACAGGGGCAGGCGCCGGGGAGCTGTTTTTT. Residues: CASSAGTGAGAGELFF.

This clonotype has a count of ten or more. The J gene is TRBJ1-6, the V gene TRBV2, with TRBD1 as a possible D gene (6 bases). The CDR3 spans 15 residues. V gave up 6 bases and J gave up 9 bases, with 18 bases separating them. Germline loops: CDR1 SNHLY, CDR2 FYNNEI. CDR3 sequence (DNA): TGTGCCAGCAGGGACTACAGGGACCGGGGTTCACCCCTCCACTTT. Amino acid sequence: CASRDYRDRGSPLHF. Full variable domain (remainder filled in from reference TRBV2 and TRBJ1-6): EPEVTQTPSHQVTQMGQEVILRCVPISNHLYFYWYRQILGQKVEFLVSFYNNEISEKSEIFDDQFSVERPDGSNFTLKIRSTKLEDSAMYFCASRDYRDRGSPLHFGNGTRLTVT.

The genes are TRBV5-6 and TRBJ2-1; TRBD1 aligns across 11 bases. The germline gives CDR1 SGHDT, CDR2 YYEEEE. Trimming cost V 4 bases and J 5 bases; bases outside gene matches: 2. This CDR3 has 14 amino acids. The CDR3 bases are TGTGCCAGCAGCCGGACAGGGGGCCACAATGAGCAGTTCTTC. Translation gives CASSRTGGHNEQFF. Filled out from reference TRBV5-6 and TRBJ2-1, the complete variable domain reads DAGVTQSPTHLIKTRGQQVTLRCSPKSGHDTVSWYQQALGQGPQFIFQYYEEEERQRGNFPDRFSGHQFPNYSSELNVNALLLGDSALYLCASSRTGGHNEQFFGPGTRLTVL.

The CDR3 bases are TGTGCCAGCAGCTGGGGACTAGCGGGGGCGGTGACCCAGTACTTC. Translated: CASSWGLAGAVTQYF. V is TRBV7-2 and J is TRBJ2-5; 14 positions agree with TRBD2. The CDR3 extends over 15 amino acids. The germline V gene has CDR1 SGHTA and CDR2 FQGNSA. The V segment lost 4 bases and the J segment 7 bases; nucleotides outside the gene matches: 5.

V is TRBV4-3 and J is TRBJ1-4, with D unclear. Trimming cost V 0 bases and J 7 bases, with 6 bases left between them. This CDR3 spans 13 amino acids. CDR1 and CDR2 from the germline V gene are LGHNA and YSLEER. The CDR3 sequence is CASSQDKGEKLFF. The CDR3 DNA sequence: TGCGCCAGCAGCCAAGATAAGGGTGAAAAACTGTTTTTT.

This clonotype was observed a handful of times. The CDR3 region is CASSYLRLGSYGYTF. The CDR3 nucleotides read TGTGCCAGCAGTTATCTCCGCCTAGGGTCCTATGGCTACACCTTC. The chain has TRBV6-2 or TRBV6-3 and TRBJ1-2, with D uncertain. CDR3 length equals 15 residues. The V and J ends lost 3 bases and 4 bases respectively, with 15 bases between them. CDR1 and CDR2 (germline): MNHEY, SVGEGT.

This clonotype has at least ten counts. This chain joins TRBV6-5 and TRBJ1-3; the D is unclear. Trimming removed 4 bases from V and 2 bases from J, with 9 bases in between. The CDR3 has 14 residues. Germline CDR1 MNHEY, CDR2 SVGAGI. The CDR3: CASSWVAAGNTIYF. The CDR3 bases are TGTGCCAGCAGTTGGGTAGCGGCTGGAAACACCATATATTTT.